This TCR beta chain appears in the sequencing data of a study of shared clonotypes between healthy human individuals. Study summary: For every donor, three CD4 naive, three CD4 memory, two CD8 naive and one CD8 memory plates were used.

Repertoires were generated with immunoSEQ multiplex PCR, while TCRdb's copy carries only in-frame clones and drops some. The sample shows hundreds of thousands of clones, around four fifths of them seen only once. This clone was counted many times. Germline CDR1 MNHNS, CDR2 SASEGT. This CDR3 region has 13 residues. Trimming took 2 bases from V and 8 from J, leaving 10 bases between them. The clonotype originates from a woman younger than 45 in good health. The chain has TRBV6-1 and TRBJ2-1; no reliable D call. Sequenced material: memory CD4+ T cells sorted from blood. Regarding subset: CD45RA-negative fraction. CDR3 DNA sequence: TGTGCCAGCAGTGAAATCGGTTGGGATGAGCAGTTCTTC. Protein: CASSEIGWDEQFF.